The 18 T cell receptor beta chains given below trace back to one sample, sequenced in a study of cytomegalovirus exposure and HLA in healthy donors. Both 60 Vbeta primers and 13 Jbeta primers went into the PCR. Assay: immunoSEQ multiplex PCR; the TCRdb copy retains only in-frame clones and omits some. The sample gives 150,000 to 200,000 clones, over 75% of which show up once; 1.5% to 2% is in the top ten. Sequenced material: PBMCs. These receptors were collected from a man aged 18 to 30 in good health and CMV-seronegative.

This rearrangement joins TRBV6-5 to TRBJ2-3, with 7 positions matching TRBD2. This CDR3 contains 14 residues. CDR1 MNHEY and CDR2 SVGAGI come from the germline V gene. The V and J ends lost 8 bases and 0 bases, in that order; junction bases with no gene match: 5. Here the CDR3 DNA reads TGTGCCAGCGGGCGGGGGACGAGCACAGATACGCAGTATTTT. Translated: CASGRGTSTDTQYF.

This clone was seen a single time. The chain has TRBV5-4 and TRBJ1-2; D not certain. Germline V gives CDR1 SGHNT, CDR2 YYREEE (reference sequence). V was clipped by 4 bases and J by 2 bases, with 18 bases between them. This CDR3 region has 16 residues. The CDR3 DNA sequence: TGTGCCAGCAGCCGAAGTATGGGGAGTGGGAACTATGGCTACACCTTC. Its translation: CASSRSMGSGNYGYTF.

The chain employs TRBV18 and TRBJ2-1; 7 nucleotides match TRBD2. Trimming at V came to 1 base and at J to 1 base, leaving 4 bases not matched to a gene. CDR3 length: 16 amino acids. Per the germline V gene, CDR1 is KGHSH and CDR2 is LQKENI. CDR3 sequence (DNA): TGTGCCAGCTCACCACGAGTGGGGGGGTCCTACAATGAGCAGTTCTTC. This encodes CASSPRVGGSYNEQFF.

This clone has a handful of counts. The chain carries TRBV2 and TRBJ2-7; D gene unclear. The CDR3 has 11 amino acids. Between the trimmed V and J ends, which lost 4 bases and 5 bases, there was a span of 6 bases. Germline loops: CDR1 SNHLY, CDR2 FYNNEI. The CDR3 coding sequence is TGTGCCAGCAGTGTTATCGACGAGCAGTACTTC. Encoded protein: CASSVIDEQYF.

J is TRBJ1-1 and V is TRBV5-6; tentatively, D is TRBD1 (6 bases). V was pared by 0 bases and J by 2 bases, with 8 bases between. Germline loops: CDR1 SGHDT, CDR2 YYEEEE. This CDR3 has 14 amino acids. Here the CDR3 DNA reads TGTGCCAGCAGCTTGGTGGACAGAAACACTGAAGCTTTCTTT. This encodes CASSLVDRNTEAFF.

This clone was detected only a few times. The genes are TRBV4-1 and TRBJ2-5, with 14 bases matching TRBD2. Germline V gene sequence: CDR1 MGHRA, CDR2 YSYEKL. Trimming cost V 4 bases and J 2 bases; bases outside gene matches: 6. The CDR3 has 17 residues. The CDR3 bases are TGCGCCAGCAGCCTGCACGGACTAGCGGGGGGTCAAGAGACCCAGTACTTC. Its protein product is CASSLHGLAGGQETQYF.

The chain joins TRBV11-2 to TRBJ2-1, with D perhaps matching TRBD1 (6 bases). CDR3 length: 16 amino acids. V was cut by 4 bases and J by 9 bases, with 22 bases left in between. The germline V gene encodes CDR1 SGHAT and CDR2 FQNNGV. DNA of the CDR3: TGTGCCAGCAGCTCCCAAGGGACAATGGTTAAGGGTGAGCAGTTCTTC. Amino acids: CASSSQGTMVKGEQFF.

This chain links TRBV5-1 with TRBJ2-6; the D is unclear. Germline CDR1 is SGHRS and CDR2 is YFSETQ. The CDR3 has 15 amino acids. Trimming cost V 0 bases and J 3 bases, with 7 bases left between them. CDR3 residues: CASSLAGSGANVLTF. The CDR3 DNA follows: TGCGCCAGCAGCTTGGCAGGTAGTGGGGCCAACGTCCTGACTTTC. Full variable domain (missing parts from reference TRBV5-1 and TRBJ2-6): KAGVTQTPRYLIKTRGQQVTLSCSPISGHRSVSWYQQTPGQGLQFLFEYFSETQRNKGNFPGRFSGRQFSNSRSEMNVSTLELGDSALYLCASSLAGSGANVLTFGAGSRLTVL.

V and J are TRBV19 and TRBJ1-2; D unclear. Trimming cost V 3 bases and J 6 bases, with 14 bases left between them. The CDR3 runs to 14 residues. Germline assignment: CDR1 LNHDA and CDR2 SQIVND (reference sequence). CDR3 sequence reads: CASSIRAGANGYTF. In DNA form, the CDR3 reads TGTGCCAGTAGTATTCGAGCCGGTGCCAATGGCTACACCTTC.

Only one count was recorded for this clone. The V and J genes are TRBV7-3 and TRBJ2-3, with 9 bases matching TRBD2. Germline assignment: CDR1 SGHTA and CDR2 FQGTGA. The ends lost 2 bases at V and 2 bases at J; junction bases unmatched: 2. CDR3 length: 15 residues. This chain's CDR3 is CASSLLAGFTDTQYF. Written as DNA, the CDR3 is TGTGCCAGCAGCTTACTAGCGGGATTCACAGATACGCAGTATTTT. The full variable domain, completed using reference TRBV7-3 and TRBJ2-3, is GAGVSQTPSNKVTEKGKYVELRCDPISGHTALYWYRQSLGQGPEFLIYFQGTGAADDSGLPNDRFFAVRPEGSVSTLKIQRTERGDSAVYLCASSLLAGFTDTQYFGPGTRLTVL.

V and J are TRBV6-5 and TRBJ2-2; TRBD2 matches at 10 bases. V gave up 4 bases and J gave up 5 bases; unmatched junction bases: 7. The CDR3 extends over 16 amino acids. Germline loops: CDR1 MNHEY, CDR2 SVGAGI. Here the CDR3 DNA reads TGTGCCAGCAGTTCTAGCGGGAGAGCCCCTACCGGGGAGCTGTTTTTT. Its translation: CASSSSGRAPTGELFF.

CDR3 sequence reads: CASSSGTSDHEQYF. CDR3 in DNA: TGTGCCAGCTCATCCGGGACTAGCGACCACGAGCAGTACTTC. The chain combines TRBV18 with TRBJ2-7, with TRBD2 identical over 10 bases. The V gene end was trimmed by 5 bases and the J gene end by 5 bases; junction bases not matched to a gene: 6. The CDR3 loop spans 14 amino acids. CDR1 KGHSH and CDR2 LQKENI come from the germline V gene. The whole variable domain, remainder taken from reference TRBV18 and TRBJ2-7, is NAGVMQNPRHLVRRRGQEARLRCSPMKGHSHVYWYRQLPEEGLKFMVYLQKENIIDESGMPKERFSAEFPKEGPSILRIQQVVRGDSAAYFCASSSGTSDHEQYFGPGTRLTVT.

The rearrangement joins TRBV18 to TRBJ1-2; D is possibly TRBD1 (5 bases). The length of the CDR3 is 13 residues. Germline loops: CDR1 KGHSH, CDR2 LQKENI. V was shortened by 2 bases and J by 8 bases, with 12 bases between the two germline ends. This CDR3 is CASSPAGLEGYTF. CDR3 nucleotides: TGTGCCAGCTCACCAGCAGGGCTCGAAGGCTACACCTTC.

The V and J genes are TRBV7-2 and TRBJ2-3; 10 bases match TRBD2. Germline values: CDR1 SGHTA, CDR2 FQGNSA. The CDR3 totals 17 residues. J gave up 4 bases and V 1 base, and 8 bases lay outside the gene matches. In DNA form, the CDR3 reads TGTGCCAGCAGCTTAGGCGGAGCGGGGGGGCCTCCAGATACGCAGTATTTT. This sequence encodes CASSLGGAGGPPDTQYF.

The chain has TRBV7-2 and TRBJ2-3; D is possibly TRBD2 (5 bases). Trimming left V 5 bases short and J 1 base short, with 13 bases between. Germline V gives CDR1 SGHTA, CDR2 FQGNSA. The CDR3 covers 15 residues. In DNA form, the CDR3 reads TGTGCCAGCAGCCCGGACTCTCTAGGCACAGATACGCAGTATTTT. It is translated as CASSPDSLGTDTQYF.

The chain combines TRBV7-6 with TRBJ2-1; 12 nucleotides align to TRBD2. With V trimmed by 3 bases and J by 7 bases, 10 bases remained unmatched. Germline CDR1 reads SGHVS; CDR2 reads FNYEAQ. The CDR3 is 17 amino acids. The chain's CDR3 is CASSFLIGLAGLNEQFF. DNA for the CDR3: TGTGCCAGCAGCTTCTTAATAGGACTAGCGGGGTTGAATGAGCAGTTCTTC.

On this clone itself: A junction boundary mismatches the germline segment, possibly from a read error. This sample includes further DNA sequences coding for the same CDR3. This sequence joins TRBV18 and TRBJ2-7; D is perhaps TRBD2 (6 bases). The CDR3 has 15 amino acids. CDR1 is KGHSH, CDR2 LQKENI, per germline. This chain's CDR3 is CASSPQTGVVDEQYF. DNA of the CDR3: TGTGCCAGCTCGCCACAGACGGGAGTCGTCGACGAGCAGTACTTC.

The chain recombines TRBV11-2 with TRBJ1-1; 8 bases are shared with TRBD1. Germline trimming cut 3 bases from V and 0 bases from J; bases unmatched to any gene: 9. The CDR3 contains 17 residues. Germline V lookup: CDR1 SGHAT, CDR2 FQNNGV. CDR3 sequence reads: CASSFRGLRLMNTEAFF. In DNA form, the CDR3 reads TGTGCCAGCAGCTTCAGGGGGCTGAGACTCATGAACACTGAAGCTTTCTTT.